The next 27 T cell receptor beta chains were all read from a single sample in a study of T cell responses to AZD1222 COVID-19 vaccine (dated by TCRdb to the early 2020s). Libraries came from the immunoSEQ multiplex PCR assay. TCRdb mirrors the immuneACCESS table, restricted to in-frame sequences. Some clones are absent from its copies; in checked studies, under half trace to an unresolved V gene, and the reason for the others is unknown. The sample has some 85,000 clones on record, roughly nine tenths of them singletons. More than 6.5% of the sample belongs to the ten largest clones. What the time point label conveys for this sample: baseline before first vaccination. The sequencing here drew on peripheral blood, taken on day 0 of AZD1222 vaccination. These receptors came from an adult in good health.

This sequence joins TRBV7-9 and TRBJ1-4; D is possibly TRBD1 (6 bases). The V end lost 11 bases, the J end lost 5 bases, and 12 bases lay between the germline ends. The CDR3 has 12 amino acids. Germline loops: CDR1 SEHNR, CDR2 FQNEAQ (reference sequence). The CDR3 sequence is CACQTGNEKLFF. CDR3 sequence (DNA): TGTGCCTGCCAAACAGGGAATGAAAAACTGTTTTTT. The entire variable domain, with the rest obtained from reference TRBV7-9 and TRBJ1-4, is as follows: DTGVSQNPRHKITKRGQNVTFRCDPISEHNRLYWYRQTLGQGPEFLTYFQNEAQLEKSRLLSDRFSAERPKGSFSTLEIQRTEQGDSAMYLCACQTGNEKLFFGSGTQLSVL.

The chain has TRBV27 and TRBJ2-1; 11 positions agree with TRBD2. This CDR3 has 17 residues. CDR1 is MNHEY, CDR2 SMNVEV, per germline (reference sequence). J was trimmed by 3 bases and V by 3 bases; bases with no gene match: 7. DNA of the CDR3: TGTGCCAGCAGTTTCTCCGGGACTAGCGGTCTCTACAATGAGCAGTTCTTC. The encoded protein is CASSFSGTSGLYNEQFF.

The sample holds one count of this clone. The CDR3 DNA follows: TGTGCCAGCAGTTACATAGGGTCAGGCTCTGGAAACACCATATATTTT. Protein product: CASSYIGSGSGNTIYF. The genes are TRBV6-5 and TRBJ1-3; D gene uncertain. V lost 2 bases, J lost 0 bases, and 11 bases lay in between. The CDR3 contains 16 residues. The germline CDR1 and CDR2 sequences are MNHEY and SVGAGI.

The genes are TRBV6-2 or TRBV6-3 and TRBJ1-2; 7 bases agree with TRBD1. V shed 0 bases, J shed 4 bases, and the junction held 2 bases outside the gene matches. There are 14 residues in the CDR3. Germline loops: CDR1 MNHEY, CDR2 SVGEGT. CDR3: CASSYSTGAYGYTF. CDR3 nucleotides: TGTGCCAGCAGTTACTCAACAGGGGCCTATGGCTACACCTTC.

This chain joins TRBV6-5 and TRBJ1-2; 10 nucleotides match TRBD1. The CDR3 runs 12 residues. Looked up from germline, CDR1 is MNHEY and CDR2 is SVGAGI. V lost 8 bases and J lost 6; bases outside the gene matches: 3. The CDR3 loop reads CASPGQGNGYTF. The CDR3 DNA follows: TGTGCCAGCCCGGGACAGGGGAATGGCTACACCTTC.

CDR3 region: CASSDGGRRDYGYTF. As DNA, the CDR3 is TGTGCCAGCAGTGATGGGGGGCGCCGGGACTATGGCTACACCTTC. The chain couples TRBV2 to TRBJ1-2; D is perhaps TRBD1 (6 bases). Germline V gene data show CDR1 as SNHLY and CDR2 as FYNNEI. Trimming removed 3 bases at V and 3 bases at J, with 14 bases between. The CDR3 loop spans 15 amino acids.

The chain couples TRBV5-3 to TRBJ1-5; 9 bases map to TRBD1. TRBV5-3 is placed among ORFs of uncertain function. J gave up 0 bases and V 3 bases, and 13 bases lay outside the gene matches. The CDR3 sequence is 19 residues long. CDR3 DNA sequence: TGTGCCAGAAGCTCTGACCCCGGGACAGGGTTTGATAGCAATCAGCCCCAGCATTTT. This translates into CARSSDPGTGFDSNQPQHF.

The chain couples TRBV27 to TRBJ1-2, with D maybe TRBD1 (5 bases). The germline V and J ends were trimmed by 0 bases and 4 bases, with 15 bases remaining between them. The CDR3 extends over 16 amino acids. Germline CDR1 reads MNHEY; CDR2 reads SMNVEV (reference sequence). The CDR3 DNA reads TGTGCCAGCAGTTTATCAGGGCTTGGGACTGGCTATGGCTACACCTTC. Residues: CASSLSGLGTGYGYTF.

V usage is TRBV9 and J usage is TRBJ1-3; D is uncertain. Between the trimmed V and J ends, which lost 0 bases and 2 bases, there was a span of 6 bases. The CDR3 runs 14 residues. The germline CDR1 and CDR2 sequences are SGDLS and YYNGEE. The CDR3 reads CASSVEVTGNTIYF. In nucleotides, the CDR3 is TGTGCCAGCAGCGTAGAGGTAACTGGAAACACCATATATTTT.

This clone appeared a few times. V and J are TRBV4-3 and TRBJ1-5; D is unclear. V was trimmed by 1 base and J by 6 bases, leaving 10 bases between them. The CDR3 has 14 residues. CDR1 and CDR2 from the germline V gene are LGHNA and YSLEER. CDR3 sequence reads: CASSQAEYGQPQHF. The DNA for the CDR3 is TGCGCCAGCAGCCAAGCAGAGTACGGTCAGCCCCAGCATTTT.

This chain links TRBV9 with TRBJ2-5; the match to TRBD1 covers 9 bases. This CDR3 contains 15 residues. CDR1 SGDLS and CDR2 YYNGEE come from the germline V gene. V shed 0 bases, J shed 4 bases, and the junction held 4 bases outside the gene matches. As DNA, the CDR3 is TGTGCCAGCAGCGTAGAAGGACAGGGGAGAGAGACCCAGTACTTC. Amino acids: CASSVEGQGRETQYF. The full variable domain, in which reference TRBV9 and TRBJ2-5 provide the parts outside the CDR3, is DSGVTQTPKHLITATGQRVTLRCSPRSGDLSVYWYQQSLDQGLQFLIQYYNGEERAKGNILERFSAQQFPDLHSELNLSSLELGDSALYFCASSVEGQGRETQYFGPGTRLLVL.

This clone is a singleton in its sample. The rearrangement links TRBV10-1 to TRBJ2-1, with TRBD2 identical over 14 bases. Germline V gene lookup returns CDR1 WNHNN and CDR2 SYGVQD (reference sequence). The CDR3 has 16 residues. V dropped 5 bases and J dropped 8; count of bases not matched to a gene: 8. The CDR3 DNA is TGCGCCAGCAGTAGGGGACTAGCGGGAGCAATGGATGAGCAGTTCTTC. Amino acids: CASSRGLAGAMDEQFF.

V usage is TRBV9 and J usage is TRBJ2-1; 10 bases match TRBD2. This CDR3 is built from 14 residues. Germline V CDR1 and CDR2: SGDLS, YYNGEE. Trimming cost V 3 bases and J 3 bases; bases outside gene matches: 0. In DNA, the CDR3 is TGTGCCAGCAGCGCTAGCGGGAGCTACAATGAGCAGTTCTTC. This codes for CASSASGSYNEQFF.

The V call is TRBV4-3, the J call TRBJ2-5; D gene unclear. The CDR3 loop spans 13 amino acids. V lost 1 base to trimming and J lost 5 bases, with 8 bases between them. Germline V lookup: CDR1 LGHNA, CDR2 YSLEER. The CDR3 nucleotides are TGCGCCAGCAGCCAAGGTTCGGCGGAGACCCAGTACTTC. This translates into CASSQGSAETQYF.

The chain carries TRBV12-3 or TRBV12-4 and TRBJ1-2; D is ambiguous. This CDR3 contains 13 residues. V dropped 5 bases and J dropped 7 bases, with 14 bases sitting between them. The CDR3 spells CASSQTPSGGYTF. The CDR3, as DNA: TGTGCCAGCAGTCAAACACCCTCGGGTGGCTACACCTTC.

The chain combines TRBV5-6 with TRBJ1-1; D not certain. CDR3 length equals 15 residues. CDR1 is SGHDT and CDR2 is YYEEEE in the germline V gene. The ends were cut back, 2 bases at V and 1 base at J, with 12 bases in the middle. The CDR3 reads CASSFGYTANTEAFF. DNA of the CDR3: TGTGCCAGCAGCTTTGGGTACACGGCGAACACTGAAGCTTTCTTT.

The chain recombines TRBV12-3 or TRBV12-4 with TRBJ2-2; a weak D match, TRBD2 (6 bases). V was pared by 11 bases and J by 8 bases, with 12 bases between. This CDR3 comprises 11 residues. CDR3 nucleotide sequence: TGTGCCGCGGGGTCGACGGGGGAGCTGTTTTTT. This encodes CAAGSTGELFF.

The V gene is TRBV14, the J gene TRBJ2-7; 7 bases agree with TRBD1. Per germline, CDR1 SGHDN and CDR2 FVKESK. CDR3 length: 16 residues. The V and J ends lost 4 bases and 3 bases, in that order; junction bases with no gene match: 12. The CDR3 sequence: CASSLMKRQGVYEQYF. In DNA, the CDR3 is TGTGCCAGCAGCCTAATGAAGAGACAGGGAGTCTACGAGCAGTACTTC.

The rearrangement joins TRBV6-4 to TRBJ1-2; no definite D call. There are 14 residues in the CDR3. Deletions cut 8 bases from V and 2 bases from J, with 15 bases between. Germline V gene sequence: CDR1 MRHNA, CDR2 SNTAGT. CDR3 sequence reads: CASSAGPRNYGYTF. The CDR3 bases are TGTGCCAGCTCCGCTGGACCGCGAAACTATGGCTACACCTTC.

The V gene is TRBV29-1, the J gene TRBJ1-2; D call uncertain. The CDR3 covers 13 residues. Trimming removed 6 bases at V and 5 bases at J, with 16 bases between. Per germline, CDR1 SQVTM and CDR2 ANQGSEA. Written as DNA, the CDR3 is TGCAGCGTAGGAAACGTGGGGAATTATGGCTACACCTTC. Protein sequence: CSVGNVGNYGYTF.

This clone was recorded only once. The chain links TRBV19 to TRBJ2-7; 7 bases line up with TRBD2. CDR3 length: 12 amino acids. The J segment lost 4 bases and the V segment lost 3 bases, leaving 0 bases of the junction unmatched. Per germline, CDR1 LNHDA and CDR2 SQIVND (reference sequence). CDR3 region: CASSIGGYEQYF. The CDR3 DNA is TGTGCCAGTAGTATCGGGGGGTACGAGCAGTACTTC.

The chain has TRBV2 and TRBJ2-1; 11 nucleotides line up with TRBD2. With V trimmed by 3 bases and J by 6 bases, 4 bases remained unmatched. CDR1 and CDR2 (germline): SNHLY, FYNNEI. The CDR3 contains 15 residues. The CDR3 region is CASSDSGRGGNEQFF. The CDR3 DNA sequence: TGTGCCAGCAGTGATAGCGGGAGGGGAGGCAATGAGCAGTTCTTC.

The chain's CDR3 is CASSPGNSGYEQYF. The CDR3 DNA follows: TGTGCCAGCTCACCCGGGAACTCGGGCTACGAGCAGTACTTC. This chain uses TRBV18 with TRBJ2-7; D might be TRBD2 (5 bases). The CDR3 is made up of 14 amino acids. CDR1 is KGHSH and CDR2 is LQKENI in the germline V gene. The V and J ends lost 3 bases and 3 bases respectively, with 12 bases between them.

The chain combines TRBV4-1 with TRBJ2-2; D unclear. The CDR3 is made up of 15 amino acids. Germline assignment: CDR1 MGHRA and CDR2 YSYEKL. Trimming shortened V by 1 base and J by 4 bases, and 10 bases separated the two germline ends. The CDR3 reads CASSQARSTTGELFF. CDR3 nucleotides: TGCGCCAGCAGCCAAGCTCGGAGTACCACCGGGGAGCTGTTTTTT.

The chain couples TRBV28 to TRBJ1-5; D possibly corresponds to TRBD1 (5 bases). V was cut by 6 bases and J by 1 base, with 16 bases left in between. CDR3 length: 16 amino acids. CDR1 and CDR2 (germline): MDHEN, SYDVKM. The CDR3 bases are TGTGCCAGCAGGCCCATACGGGGCGGAAGCAATCAGCCCCAGCATTTT. It yields the protein CASRPIRGGSNQPQHF.

This chain links TRBV7-9 with TRBJ2-1; D is undetermined. This CDR3 has 18 residues. The V and J ends lost 3 bases and 2 bases respectively, with 20 bases between them. CDR1 and CDR2 (germline): SEHNR, FQNEAQ (reference sequence). CDR3 in amino acids: CASSLGSFTATTYNEQFF. CDR3 bases: TGTGCCAGCAGCTTGGGGTCGTTCACGGCAACAACCTACAATGAGCAGTTCTTC.

The chain recombines TRBV27 with TRBJ2-1; the D is unclear. Germline V lookup: CDR1 MNHEY, CDR2 SMNVEV (reference sequence). CDR3 length: 14 residues. The V gene lost 5 bases and the J gene lost 7 bases, with 15 bases spanning the gap. The CDR3 here is CASSPVGPGNEQFF. CDR3 DNA sequence: TGTGCCAGCAGTCCGGTGGGCCCGGGTAATGAGCAGTTCTTC.